This T cell receptor (beta chain) was identified in a study of OX40 agonist ivuxolimab in advanced cancers. The CDR3 is 14 residues long. The germline V and J ends were trimmed by 6 bases and 3 bases, with 13 bases remaining between them. The germline CDR1 and CDR2 sequences are KGHSH and LQKENI. Sequencing used immunoSEQ multiplex PCR; TCRdb keeps in-frame clones, though not all of them. This sample has tens of thousands of clones, with 84% found just once. The chain couples TRBV18 to TRBJ2-3; TRBD1 might be the D (6 bases). This sequence was found in an adult with an advanced solid tumor such as melanoma, head and neck, liver or kidney cancer. The sequencing here drew on CD4+ or CD8+ T cells sorted from blood, taken in a trial of the OX40 agonist ivuxolimab. CDR3 in amino acids: CASSLTGTTDTQYF. The CDR3 nucleotides read TGTGCCAGCTCCTTGACAGGAACGACAGATACGCAGTATTTT.